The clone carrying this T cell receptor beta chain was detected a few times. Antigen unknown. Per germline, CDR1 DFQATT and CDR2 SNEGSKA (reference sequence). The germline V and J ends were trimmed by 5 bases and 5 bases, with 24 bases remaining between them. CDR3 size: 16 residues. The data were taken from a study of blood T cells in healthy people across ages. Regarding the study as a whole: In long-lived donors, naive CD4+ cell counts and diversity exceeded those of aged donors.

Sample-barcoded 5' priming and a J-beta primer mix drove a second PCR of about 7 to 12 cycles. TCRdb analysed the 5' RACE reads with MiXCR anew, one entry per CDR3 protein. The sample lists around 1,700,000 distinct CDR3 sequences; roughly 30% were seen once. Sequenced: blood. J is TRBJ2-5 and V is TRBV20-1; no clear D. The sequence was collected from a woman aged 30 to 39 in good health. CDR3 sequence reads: CSAADMGGPFPETQYF. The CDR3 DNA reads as TGCAGTGCTGCCGATATGGGCGGACCCTTCCCGGAGACCCAGTACTTC.